This T cell receptor (beta chain) stems from a study of blood T cell repertoires in COVID-19. Study information: The United States, Italy and Spain provided the acute and convalescent COVID-19 samples. PBMCs, B-cell-depleted T cells, or T cells provided the cDNA or gDNA that made up the material.

CDR1 is SGHVS, CDR2 FNYEAQ, per germline. CDR3 length: 17 amino acids. V lost 4 bases and J lost 0, with 18 bases in between. Per the authors' pipeline: Reference gene primers were amplified, and this amplification served to estimate nucleated cell counts. Sequencing was performed with immunoSEQ multiplex PCR; in TCRdb, only in-frame clones are kept and a portion is missing. V and J calls and clone size are those listed in that table; D and trimming were worked out from the DNA. This repertoire shows about 210,000 clones, around four fifths found once; its top ten account for 2.5% to 3.5%. The specimen sequenced was peripheral blood. The chain employs TRBV7-6 and TRBJ1-1; a possible D gene is TRBD1 (5 bases). The TCR comes from a man aged 45-65 years with active or convalescent COVID-19. The CDR3 nucleotides are TGTGCCAGCAGCTCGTACAGACGGGCAGGGATGAACACTGAAGCTTTCTTT. Protein: CASSSYRRAGMNTEAFF.